Listed below are T cell receptor beta chains from one sample, sequenced in a study of blood T cell repertoires in COVID-19. The method was immunoSEQ multiplex PCR; TCRdb's version includes in-frame clones alone and lacks a portion of them. The table has about 170,000 clones, around 86% seen once. The sequenced sample consisted of peripheral blood. Source of these receptors: a woman aged 80 or over with COVID-19, enrolled during active disease. CDR3s leave out the opening cysteine and the closing phenylalanine or tryptophan. A D gene is named only where the DNA matches it firmly.

TRBV5-5 | - | ASIVREAGRRTEAF
TRBV19 | - | ASSIDRQYMNTEAF
TRBV3-1/TRBV3-2 | - | ASSHLNGGYT
TRBV5-1 | - | ASSLVAGQNYNEQF
TRBV19 | TRBD2 | ASSRGLAGGQETQY
TRBV29-1 | TRBD2 | TINHSAGGPSSYNEQF
TRBV2 | TRBD2 | ASSGLAGPEQY
TRBV27 | - | ASSPGVPFSGNTIY
TRBV6-5 | TRBD1 | ASLLRQGSEAF
TRBV5-4 | TRBD2 | ATGLAGAEQF
TRBV3-1/TRBV3-2 | - | ASSRLRGEQY
TRBV6-2/TRBV6-3 | TRBD2 | ASSPSGAGKAAYNEQF
TRBV19 | - | ASRSGDLNEKLF
TRBV6-6 | TRBD1 | ASRLGQGVAGYT
TRBV19 | TRBD1 | ASSLRGRRNTEAF
TRBV7-2 | - | ASSFTGVVEQY
TRBV7-9 | - | ASSKDGNQPQH
TRBV12-3/TRBV12-4 | - | ASSAGRGTEAF
TRBV5-5 | - | ASSTITGISGNTIY
TRBV6-2/TRBV6-3 | - | ASSYPFGLQTYEQY
TRBV14 | - | ASSQDRPGNTGELF
TRBV9 | TRBD2 | ASSDATGAGGGEQY
TRBV7-3 | - | ASSIDPGQYQY
TRBV28 | TRBD1 | ASSLTGQGANEQY
TRBV19 | TRBD1 | ASTTGTRGVAF
TRBV5-1 | - | ASSPREGRDGYT
TRBV5-4 | TRBD1 | ASSLQGSGELF
TRBV28 | - | ASSLWSPYSYEQY
TRBV3-1/TRBV3-2 | TRBD2 | ASSASSGSGTDTQY
TRBV9 | TRBD1 | ASSPGTGEFGGIQY
TRBV19 | TRBD2 | ASTKLGTSAYNEQF